This T cell receptor beta chain was observed in a study of breast tumors, draining lymph nodes, adjacent tissues. Study outcomes and limitations: Findings are consistent with lymph node origin and intratumoral expansion of most tumor T cells.

In the case of this clonotype: Its antigen is undetermined. This CDR3 is missing its conserved last phenylalanine or tryptophan, likely due to a read error.

TCRdb re-analysed the multiplex PCR reads in MiXCR, keeping a single row per CDR3 protein. This sample yields fewer than 250,000 distinct CDR3 sequences, of which 32% are seen a single time; roughly 1.3% belongs to the top ten. Samples came from axillary lymph nodes draining the breast cancer. From germline, CDR1 is SGHTA and CDR2 FQGNSA. V was trimmed by 4 bases and J by 5 bases, leaving 14 bases between them. The CDR3 is 14 residues long. The gene calls are TRBV7-2 and TRBJ2-5, with D unresolved. The sequence came from a female donor with breast cancer. Some clones in this sample may be carry-over from other donors' samples. Specimen: axillary lymph node tissue. CDR3 in amino acids: CASSSHQNSETQYP. The DNA for the CDR3 is TGTGCCAGCAGCTCCCATCAAAATAGCGAGACCCAGTACCCC.